This TCR beta chain came from a study of cytotoxic CD8 clonotypes in ibrutinib-treated CLL. For the study at large: Patients: more than 10 relapsed/refractory, approximately 16 treatment-naive, approximately 18 IGHV unmutated.

Library input was roughly 1.8 micrograms of DNA from cryopreserved PBMCs. Using immunoSEQ multiplex PCR, the repertoire was profiled, and TCRdb retains in-frame clones only, with some absent. The sample has some 140,000 clones; roughly 83% are singletons. Germline V gives CDR1 SSHAT, CDR2 FNYEAQ (reference sequence). This CDR3 region has 15 residues. V was pared by 1 base and J by 2 bases, with 11 bases between. The receptor was derived from a human donor with chronic lymphocytic leukemia. The sample consisted of PBMCs, taken after 12 months of ibrutinib treatment. The rearrangement joins TRBV7-7 to TRBJ2-5; D is tentatively TRBD1 or TRBD2 (5 bases each). CDR3 loop: CASSLGGTNQETQYF. CDR3 coding DNA: TGTGCCAGCAGCTTAGGTGGGACCAATCAAGAGACCCAGTACTTC. Full variable domain (rest looked up from reference TRBV7-7 and TRBJ2-5): GAGVSQSPRYKVTKRGQDVTLRCDPISSHATLYWYQQALGQGPEFLTYFNYEAQPDKSGLPSDRFSAERPEGSISTLTIQRTEQRDSAMYRCASSLGGTNQETQYFGPGTRLLVL.